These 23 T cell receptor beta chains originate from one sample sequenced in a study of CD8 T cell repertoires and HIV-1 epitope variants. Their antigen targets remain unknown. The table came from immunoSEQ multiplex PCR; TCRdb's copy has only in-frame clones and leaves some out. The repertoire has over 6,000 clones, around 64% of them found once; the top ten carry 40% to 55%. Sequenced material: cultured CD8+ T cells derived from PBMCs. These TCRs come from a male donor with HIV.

CDR3 nucleotide sequence: TGTGCCAGCAGTTACCCGGGACAGGGGATTTACCAAGCTTTCTTT. Its protein product is CASSYPGQGIYQAFF. The chain uses TRBV6-5 and TRBJ1-1; the match to TRBD1 covers 10 bases. Germline values: CDR1 MNHEY, CDR2 SVGAGI. Unmatched junction bases numbered 9, after V lost 2 bases and J lost 9 bases. The CDR3 loop spans 15 amino acids.

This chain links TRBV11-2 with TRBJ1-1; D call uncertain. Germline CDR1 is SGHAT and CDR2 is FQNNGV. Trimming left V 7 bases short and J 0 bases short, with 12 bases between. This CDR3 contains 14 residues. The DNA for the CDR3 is TGTGCCAGCACCCTACCCCCGTTGAACACTGAAGCTTTCTTT. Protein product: CASTLPPLNTEAFF.

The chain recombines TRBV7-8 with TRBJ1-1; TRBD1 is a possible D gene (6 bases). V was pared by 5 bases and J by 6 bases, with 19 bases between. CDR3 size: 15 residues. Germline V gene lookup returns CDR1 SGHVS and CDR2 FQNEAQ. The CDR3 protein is CASSLGGRRSAEAFF. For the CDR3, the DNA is TGTGCCAGCAGCCTCGGGGGCAGGCGATCGGCTGAAGCTTTCTTT. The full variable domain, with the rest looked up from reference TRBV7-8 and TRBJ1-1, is GAGVSQSPRYKVAKRGQDVALRCDPISGHVSLFWYQQALGQGPEFLTYFQNEAQLDKSGLPSDRFFAERPEGSVSTLKIQRTQQEDSAVYLCASSLGGRRSAEAFFGQGTRLTVV.

The CDR3 DNA reads as TGCGCCAGCAGTGAGTCGTACGACAATGAGCAGTTCTTC. It is translated as CASSESYDNEQFF. The chain carries TRBV10-1 and TRBJ2-1, with D hard to call. Trimming pared 0 bases from V and 5 bases from J, leaving 5 bases between. The CDR3 length is 13 residues. The germline V gene has CDR1 WNHNN and CDR2 SYGVQD (reference sequence).

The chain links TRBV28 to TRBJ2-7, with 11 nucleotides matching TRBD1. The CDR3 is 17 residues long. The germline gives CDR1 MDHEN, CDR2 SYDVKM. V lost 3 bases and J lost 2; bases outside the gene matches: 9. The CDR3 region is CASSFRGTGGHTYEQYF. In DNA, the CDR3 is TGTGCCAGCAGTTTCAGGGGGACAGGGGGTCATACCTACGAGCAGTACTTC.

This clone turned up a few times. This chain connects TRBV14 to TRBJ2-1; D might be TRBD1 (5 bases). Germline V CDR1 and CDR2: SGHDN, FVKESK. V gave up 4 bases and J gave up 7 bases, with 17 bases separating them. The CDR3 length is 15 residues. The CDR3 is CASSLLSAGRNEQFF. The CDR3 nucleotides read TGTGCCAGCAGCCTACTATCGGCAGGGCGGAATGAGCAGTTCTTC.

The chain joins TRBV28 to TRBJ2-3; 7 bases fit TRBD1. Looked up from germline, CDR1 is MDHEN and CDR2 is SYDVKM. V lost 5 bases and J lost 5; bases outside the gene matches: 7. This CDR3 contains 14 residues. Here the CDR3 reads CASSQQGTGDTQYF. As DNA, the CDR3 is TGTGCCAGCAGTCAACAGGGGACGGGAGATACGCAGTATTTT.

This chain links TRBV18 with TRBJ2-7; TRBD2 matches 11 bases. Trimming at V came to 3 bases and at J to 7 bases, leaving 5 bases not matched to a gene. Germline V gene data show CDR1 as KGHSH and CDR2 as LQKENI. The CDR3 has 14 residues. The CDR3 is CASSPTGLADEQYF. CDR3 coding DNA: TGTGCCAGCTCACCGACGGGACTAGCGGATGAGCAGTACTTC.

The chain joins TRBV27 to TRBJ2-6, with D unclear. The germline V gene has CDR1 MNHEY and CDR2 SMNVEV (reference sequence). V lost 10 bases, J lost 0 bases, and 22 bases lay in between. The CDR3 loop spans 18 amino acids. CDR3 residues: CATQSTTTANSGANVLTF. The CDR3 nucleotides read TGTGCCACCCAATCCACAACTACTGCGAACTCTGGGGCCAACGTCCTGACTTTC. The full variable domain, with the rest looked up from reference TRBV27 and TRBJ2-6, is EAQVTQNPRYLITVTGKKLTVTCSQNMNHEYMSWYRQDPGLGLRQIYYSMNVEVTDKGDVPEGYKVSRKEKRNFPLILESPSPNQTSLYFCATQSTTTANSGANVLTFGAGSRLTVL.

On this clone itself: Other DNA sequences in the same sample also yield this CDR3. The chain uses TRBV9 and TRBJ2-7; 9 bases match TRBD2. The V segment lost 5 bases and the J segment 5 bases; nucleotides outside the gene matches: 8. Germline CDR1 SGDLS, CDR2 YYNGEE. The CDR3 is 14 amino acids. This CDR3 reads CASSGGGGADEQYF. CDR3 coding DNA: TGTGCCAGCAGTGGGGGCGGGGGGGCGGACGAGCAGTACTTC.

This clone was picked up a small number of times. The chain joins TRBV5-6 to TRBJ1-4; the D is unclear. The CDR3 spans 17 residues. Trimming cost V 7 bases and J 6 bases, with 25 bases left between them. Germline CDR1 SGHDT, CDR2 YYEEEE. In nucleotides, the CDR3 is TGTGCCAGCGCCCGCGGTGAGGTTCCTCCTGGTGATGAAAAACTGTTTTTT. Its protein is CASARGEVPPGDEKLFF.

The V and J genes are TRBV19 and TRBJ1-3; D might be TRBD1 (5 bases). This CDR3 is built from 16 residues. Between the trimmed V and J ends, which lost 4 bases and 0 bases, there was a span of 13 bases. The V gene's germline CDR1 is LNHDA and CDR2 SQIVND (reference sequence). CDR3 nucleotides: TGTGCCAGTAGTAGGGGGACGGGAAGCTCTGGAAACACCATATATTTT. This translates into CASSRGTGSSGNTIYF.

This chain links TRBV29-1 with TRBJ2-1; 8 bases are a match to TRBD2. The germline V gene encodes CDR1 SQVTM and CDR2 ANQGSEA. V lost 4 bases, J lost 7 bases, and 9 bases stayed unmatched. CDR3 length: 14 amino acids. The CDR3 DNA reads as TGCAGCGTTGGGGCCGGGGGGGCCGGGAATGAGCAGTTCTTC. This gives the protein CSVGAGGAGNEQFF.

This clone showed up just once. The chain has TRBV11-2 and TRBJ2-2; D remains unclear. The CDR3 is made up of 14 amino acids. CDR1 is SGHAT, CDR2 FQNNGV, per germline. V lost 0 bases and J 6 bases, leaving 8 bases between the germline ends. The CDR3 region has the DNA TGTGCCAGCAGCTTAGATCCTAGTGCCGGGGAGCTGTTTTTT. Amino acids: CASSLDPSAGELFF. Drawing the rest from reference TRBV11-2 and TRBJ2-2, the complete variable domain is EAGVAQSPRYKIIEKRQSVAFWCNPISGHATLYWYQQILGQGPKLLIQFQNNGVVDDSQLPKDRFSAERLKGVDSTLKIQPAKLEDSAVYLCASSLDPSAGELFFGEGSRLTVL.

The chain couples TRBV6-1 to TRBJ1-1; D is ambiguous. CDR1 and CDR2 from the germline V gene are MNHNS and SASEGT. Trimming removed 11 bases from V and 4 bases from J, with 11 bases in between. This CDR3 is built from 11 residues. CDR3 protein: CASPGSTEAFF. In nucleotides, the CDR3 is TGTGCCTCCCCGGGTTCCACTGAAGCTTTCTTT.

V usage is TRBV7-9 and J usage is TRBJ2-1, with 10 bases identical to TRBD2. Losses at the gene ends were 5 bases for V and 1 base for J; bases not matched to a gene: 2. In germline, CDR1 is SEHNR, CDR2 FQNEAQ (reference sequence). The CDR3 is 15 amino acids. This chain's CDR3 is CASSGTSESYNEQFF. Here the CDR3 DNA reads TGTGCCAGCAGCGGGACTAGCGAGTCCTACAATGAGCAGTTCTTC.

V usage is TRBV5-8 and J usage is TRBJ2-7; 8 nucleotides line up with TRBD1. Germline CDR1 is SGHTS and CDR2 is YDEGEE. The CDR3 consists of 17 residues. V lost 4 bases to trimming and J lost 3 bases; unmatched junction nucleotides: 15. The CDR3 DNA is TGTGCCAGCAGCCCTTACGATCCGGACAGGGAATACTACGAGCAGTACTTC. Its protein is CASSPYDPDREYYEQYF.

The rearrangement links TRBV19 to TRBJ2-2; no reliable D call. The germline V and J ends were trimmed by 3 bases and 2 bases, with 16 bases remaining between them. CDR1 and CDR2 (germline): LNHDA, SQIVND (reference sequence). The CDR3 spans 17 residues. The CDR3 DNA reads TGTGCCAGTAGTATGTCTCCTTGGTTAGTAAACACCGGGGAGCTGTTTTTT. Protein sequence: CASSMSPWLVNTGELFF. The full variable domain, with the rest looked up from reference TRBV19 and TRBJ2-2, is DGGITQSPKYLFRKEGQNVTLSCEQNLNHDAMYWYRQDPGQGLRLIYYSQIVNDFQKGDIAEGYSVSREKKESFPLTVTSAQKNPTAFYLCASSMSPWLVNTGELFFGEGSRLTVL.

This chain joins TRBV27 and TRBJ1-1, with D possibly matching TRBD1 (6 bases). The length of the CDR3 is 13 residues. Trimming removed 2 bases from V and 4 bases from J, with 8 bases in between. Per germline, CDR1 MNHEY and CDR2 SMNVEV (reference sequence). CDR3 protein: CASSLHRATEAFF. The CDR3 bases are TGTGCCAGCAGTTTACACAGGGCCACTGAAGCTTTCTTT.

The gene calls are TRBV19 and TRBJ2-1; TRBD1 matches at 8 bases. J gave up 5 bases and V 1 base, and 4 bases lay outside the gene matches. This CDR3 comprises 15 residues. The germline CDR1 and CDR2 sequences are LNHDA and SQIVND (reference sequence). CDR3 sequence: CASSIGTGSHNEQFF. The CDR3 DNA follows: TGTGCCAGTAGTATAGGGACAGGGAGCCACAATGAGCAGTTCTTC.

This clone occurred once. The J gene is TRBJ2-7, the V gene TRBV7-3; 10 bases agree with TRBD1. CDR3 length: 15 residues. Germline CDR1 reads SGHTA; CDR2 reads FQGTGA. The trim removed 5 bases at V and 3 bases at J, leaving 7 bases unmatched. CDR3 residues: CASSTSGQGNYEQYF. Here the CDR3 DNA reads TGTGCCAGCAGCACGTCGGGACAGGGGAACTACGAGCAGTACTTC.

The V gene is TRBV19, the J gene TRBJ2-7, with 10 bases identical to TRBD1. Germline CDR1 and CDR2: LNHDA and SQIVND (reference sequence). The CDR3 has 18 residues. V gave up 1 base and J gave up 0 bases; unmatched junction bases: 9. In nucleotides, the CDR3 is TGTGCCAGTAGTATAGGGTACGCCCGGGACAGGGGCTCCTACGAGCAGTACTTC. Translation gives CASSIGYARDRGSYEQYF.

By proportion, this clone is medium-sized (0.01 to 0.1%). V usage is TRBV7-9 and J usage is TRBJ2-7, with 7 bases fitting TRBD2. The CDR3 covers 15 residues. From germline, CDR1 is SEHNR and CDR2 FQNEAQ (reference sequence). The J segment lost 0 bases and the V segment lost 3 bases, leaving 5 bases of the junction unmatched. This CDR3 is CASSFIPSGSYEQYF. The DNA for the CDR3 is TGTGCCAGCAGCTTCATCCCTAGCGGCTCCTACGAGCAGTACTTC.